The text below deals with one T cell receptor (beta chain). Its antigen is currently not known. No base qualities exist here, and no much larger clone lies one base off it. These data come from a study of control samples from healthy donors and cancer patients (dated by TCRdb to the early 2020s). Libraries came from the immunoSEQ multiplex PCR assay. The table was pulled from immuneACCESS by TCRdb, which kept in-frame rearrangements only. Such tables lose some clones; where checked, under half of the loss comes from unresolved V genes, and the rest has no known cause. The sample table holds roughly 120,000 clones, of which 80% to 90% were seen once. The ten top clones hold 1% to 1.4% of the sample. Compared with germline, V lacks 3 bases and J lacks 5 bases; bases without a gene match: 3. The germline V gene gives CDR1 as MNHNS and CDR2 as SASEGT. From the cysteine up to the phenylalanine, the CDR3 has a length of 15 residues. Only the CDR3 DNA is retained, 45 bases long and in frame from the first base.

The sequence came from a woman aged 45-65 years with colorectal cancer. In this chain, TRBV6-1 is recombined with TRBJ1-4; 10 central bases correspond to TRBD1. Sequences were obtained from PBMCs. The CDR3 region reads CASSDRTGGNEKLFF. The nucleotide sequence reads as follows: TGTGCCAGCAGTGACCGGACAGGGGGAAATGAAAAACTGTTTTTT.